One sample yielded the 5 T cell receptor beta chains listed below, sequenced in a study of identifying expanded T cells in peripheral blood. Only in-frame clones appear in the TCRdb table, and some are missing; sequencing was by immunoSEQ multiplex PCR. This sample has around 120,000 clones, with over 65% found just once. Sequencing was done on a sample of blood. These receptors were obtained from a person aged 18-69 years in good health.

The chain links TRBV29-1 to TRBJ1-2, with D perhaps TRBD1 (5 bases). The CDR3 is made up of 13 amino acids. The V end lost 3 bases, the J end lost 5 bases, and 13 bases lay between the germline ends. Germline V CDR1 and CDR2: SQVTM, ANQGSEA. DNA for the CDR3: TGCAGCGTTGACGGGACTGATCATTATGGCTACACCTTC. Its translation is CSVDGTDHYGYTF.

The rearrangement links TRBV29-1 to TRBJ2-1; a weak D match, TRBD1 (5 bases). Trimming took off 6 bases at V and 3 bases at J, with 12 bases between the two ends. The CDR3 extends over 13 amino acids. Germline assignment: CDR1 SQVTM and CDR2 ANQGSEA. The CDR3 loop reads CSVGDSNYNEQFF. As DNA, the CDR3 is TGCAGCGTAGGAGACAGTAACTACAATGAGCAGTTCTTC.

This clone was found once. The chain combines TRBV4-3 with TRBJ1-6; D is unresolved. CDR1 and CDR2 from the germline V gene are LGHNA and YSLEER. The CDR3 spans 15 residues. V lost 0 bases, J lost 13 bases, and 16 bases lay in between. CDR3: CASSQDPLKIQPLHF. For the CDR3, the DNA is TGCGCCAGCAGCCAAGACCCATTGAAAATTCAGCCCCTCCACTTT.

This clone was observed a single time. The V call is TRBV7-2, the J call TRBJ2-2; D is unresolved. This CDR3 has 13 amino acids. Looked up from germline, CDR1 is SGHTA and CDR2 is FQGNSA. Trimming removed 7 bases from V and 1 base from J, with 7 bases in between. The CDR3 DNA is TGTGCCAGCAAGGAGAGGAACACCGGGGAGCTGTTTTTT. Translation: CASKERNTGELFF.

J is TRBJ2-5 and V is TRBV5-1; perhaps TRBD2 as D (6 bases). This CDR3 region has 14 residues. The ends were cut back, 0 bases at V and 5 bases at J, with 11 bases in the middle. Germline CDR1 is SGHRS and CDR2 is YFSETQ. The CDR3 DNA reads as TGCGCCAGCAGCTTGGCCGGGACTCGGGAGACCCAGTACTTC. Its protein product is CASSLAGTRETQYF.